This T cell receptor (beta chain) originates from a study of blood T cell repertoires in COVID-19. Study-wide background: Samples came from the United States, Italy and Spain, spanning acute and convalescent COVID-19.

Donors in Cohort 3 counted as recovered after two negative PCRs, clearance, or symptom resolution. The CDR3 is 13 amino acids. In germline, CDR1 is SQVTM, CDR2 ANQGSEA. V was shortened by 4 bases and J by 4 bases, with 13 bases between the two germline ends. Using immunoSEQ multiplex PCR, the repertoire was profiled, and TCRdb retains in-frame clones only, with some absent. The table records over 300,000 clones, 70% to 90% of them present only once. To note about this clone: Other nucleotide sequences from this sample produce the same CDR3.

This chain links TRBV29-1 with TRBJ1-2; perhaps TRBD1 as D (5 bases). The source is a young man who had recovered from COVID-19. Sequencing was performed on PBMCs or T cells enriched from blood (not recorded which). The CDR3 nucleotides read TGCAGCGTTGGTGGGGGGAGCGGCTATGGCTACACCTTC. Amino acid sequence: CSVGGGSGYGYTF.